This T cell receptor beta chain is drawn from a study of shared clonotypes between healthy human individuals. As for this clone: This same CDR3 is encoded by further DNA sequences in the sample.

The V gene's germline CDR1 is PRHDT and CDR2 FYEKMQ (reference sequence). J gave up 4 bases and V 0 bases, and 2 bases lay outside the gene matches. The CDR3 contains 15 residues. The naive CD8 subset, CD45RO-negative cells positively selected for CCR7, excluded terminally differentiated effector memory CD45RA+ cells. The protocol was immunoSEQ multiplex PCR, while the TCRdb copy is restricted to in-frame clones and leaves out a portion. The data show some 2 million clones, less than 95% seen once. The specimen sequenced was naive CD8+ T cells sorted from blood. The TCR comes from a man aged 18 to 30 in good health. V gene TRBV13 combines with J gene TRBJ2-1, with 8 nucleotides matching TRBD2. This CDR3 is CASSLGTSGYNEQFF. CDR3 DNA sequence: TGTGCCAGCAGCTTAGGTACTAGCGGATACAATGAGCAGTTCTTC. The full variable domain, rest sourced from reference TRBV13 and TRBJ2-1, is AAGVIQSPRHLIKEKRETATLKCYPIPRHDTVYWYQQGPGQDPQFLISFYEKMQSDKGSIPDRFSAQQFSDYHSELNMSSLELGDSALYFCASSLGTSGYNEQFFGPGTRLTVL.